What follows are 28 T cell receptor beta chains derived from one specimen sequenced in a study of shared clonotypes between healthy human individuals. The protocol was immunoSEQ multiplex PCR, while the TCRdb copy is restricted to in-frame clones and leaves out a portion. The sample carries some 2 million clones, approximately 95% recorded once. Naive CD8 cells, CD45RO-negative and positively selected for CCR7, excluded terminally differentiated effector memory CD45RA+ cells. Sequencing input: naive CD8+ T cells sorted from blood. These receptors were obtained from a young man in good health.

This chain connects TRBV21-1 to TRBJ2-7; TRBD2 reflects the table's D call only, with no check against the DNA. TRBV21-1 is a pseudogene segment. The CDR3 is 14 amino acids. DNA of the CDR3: TGTGCCAGCAGCTCAAGCGAGGGCCTCTACGAGCAGTACTTC. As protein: CASSSSEGLYEQYF.

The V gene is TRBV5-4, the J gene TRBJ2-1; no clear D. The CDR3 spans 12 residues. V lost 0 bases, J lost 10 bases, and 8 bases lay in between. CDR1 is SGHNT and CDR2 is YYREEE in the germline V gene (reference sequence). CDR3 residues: CASSLGVGEQFF. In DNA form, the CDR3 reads TGTGCCAGCAGCTTGGGAGTTGGCGAGCAGTTCTTC. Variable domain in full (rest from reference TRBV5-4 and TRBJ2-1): ETGVTQSPTHLIKTRGQQVTLRCSSQSGHNTVSWYQQALGQGPQFIFQYYREEENGRGNFPPRFSGLQFPNYSSELNVNALELDDSALYLCASSLGVGEQFFGPGTRLTVL.

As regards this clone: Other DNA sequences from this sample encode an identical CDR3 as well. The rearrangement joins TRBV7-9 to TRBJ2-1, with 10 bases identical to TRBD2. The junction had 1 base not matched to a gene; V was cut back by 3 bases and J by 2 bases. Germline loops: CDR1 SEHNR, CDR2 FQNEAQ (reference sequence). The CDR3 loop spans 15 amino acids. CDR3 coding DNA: TGTGCCAGCAGCTTGACTAGCGGGCCCTACAATGAGCAGTTCTTC. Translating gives CASSLTSGPYNEQFF.

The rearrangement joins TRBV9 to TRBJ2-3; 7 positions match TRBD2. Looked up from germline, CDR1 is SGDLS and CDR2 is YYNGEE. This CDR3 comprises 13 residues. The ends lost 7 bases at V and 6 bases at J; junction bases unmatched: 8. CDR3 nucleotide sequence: TGTGCCAGCGGCCCTTGGGGGGGTGATACGCAGTATTTT. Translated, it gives CASGPWGGDTQYF.

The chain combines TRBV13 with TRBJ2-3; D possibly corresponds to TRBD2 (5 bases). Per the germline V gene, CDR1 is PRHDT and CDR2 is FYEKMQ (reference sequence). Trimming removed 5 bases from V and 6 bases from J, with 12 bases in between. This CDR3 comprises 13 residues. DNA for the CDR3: TGTGCCAGCAGCCCCGGACTTCTTGATACGCAGTATTTT. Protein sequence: CASSPGLLDTQYF.

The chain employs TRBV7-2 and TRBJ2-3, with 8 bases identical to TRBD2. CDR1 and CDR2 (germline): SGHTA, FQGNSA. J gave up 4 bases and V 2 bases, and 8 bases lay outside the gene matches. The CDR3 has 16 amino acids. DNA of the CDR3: TGTGCCAGCAGCTTAAGTAGCGGGAATTCGGCAGATACGCAGTATTTT. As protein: CASSLSSGNSADTQYF.

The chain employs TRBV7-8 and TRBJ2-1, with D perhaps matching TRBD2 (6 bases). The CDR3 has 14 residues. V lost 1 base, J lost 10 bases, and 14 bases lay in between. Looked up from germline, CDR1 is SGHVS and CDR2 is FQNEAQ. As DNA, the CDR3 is TGTGCCAGCAGCTTAGGACTAGATCTTCAAGAGCAGTTCTTC. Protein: CASSLGLDLQEQFF.

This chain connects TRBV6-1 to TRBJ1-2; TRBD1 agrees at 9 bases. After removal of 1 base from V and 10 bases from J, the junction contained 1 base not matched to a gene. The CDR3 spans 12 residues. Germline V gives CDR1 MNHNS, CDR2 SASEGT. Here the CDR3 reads CASSEGQGDYTF. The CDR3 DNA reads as TGTGCCAGCAGTGAAGGACAGGGGGACTACACCTTC.

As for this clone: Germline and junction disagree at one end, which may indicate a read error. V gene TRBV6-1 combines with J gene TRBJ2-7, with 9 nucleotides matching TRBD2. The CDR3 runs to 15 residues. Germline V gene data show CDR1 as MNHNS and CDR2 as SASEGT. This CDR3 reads CASSQAGGLYYEQYF. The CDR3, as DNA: TGTGCCAGCAGTCAAGCGGGGGGACTTTACTACGAGCAGTACTTC.

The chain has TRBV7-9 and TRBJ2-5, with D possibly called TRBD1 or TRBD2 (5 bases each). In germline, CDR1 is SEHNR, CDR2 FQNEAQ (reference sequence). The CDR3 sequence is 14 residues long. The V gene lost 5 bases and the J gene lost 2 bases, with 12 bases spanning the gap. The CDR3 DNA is TGTGCCAGCAGCCGGGGCGGACAACAAGAGACCCAGTACTTC. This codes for CASSRGGQQETQYF.

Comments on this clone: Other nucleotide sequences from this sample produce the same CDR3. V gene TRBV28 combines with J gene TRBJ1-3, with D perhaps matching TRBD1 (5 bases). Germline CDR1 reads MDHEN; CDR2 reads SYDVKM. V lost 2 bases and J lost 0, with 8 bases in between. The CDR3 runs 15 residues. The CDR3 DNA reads TGTGCCAGCAGTTTACAGGGCCTCTCTGGAAACACCATATATTTT. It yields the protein CASSLQGLSGNTIYF.

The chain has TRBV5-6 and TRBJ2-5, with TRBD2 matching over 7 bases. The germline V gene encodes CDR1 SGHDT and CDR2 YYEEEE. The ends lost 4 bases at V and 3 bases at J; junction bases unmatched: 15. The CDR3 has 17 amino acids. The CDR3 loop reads CASSHGFERGIEETQYF. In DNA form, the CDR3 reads TGTGCCAGCAGCCACGGGTTCGAGCGGGGAATAGAAGAGACCCAGTACTTC. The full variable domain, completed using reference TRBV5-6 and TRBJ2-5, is DAGVTQSPTHLIKTRGQQVTLRCSPKSGHDTVSWYQQALGQGPQFIFQYYEEEERQRGNFPDRFSGHQFPNYSSELNVNALLLGDSALYLCASSHGFERGIEETQYFGPGTRLLVL.

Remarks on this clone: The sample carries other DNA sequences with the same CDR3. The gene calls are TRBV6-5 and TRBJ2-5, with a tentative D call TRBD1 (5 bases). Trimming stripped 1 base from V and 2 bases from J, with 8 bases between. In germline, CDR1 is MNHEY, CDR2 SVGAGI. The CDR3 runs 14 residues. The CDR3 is CASSYLGQQETQYF. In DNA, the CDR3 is TGTGCCAGCAGTTACTTGGGGCAACAAGAGACCCAGTACTTC.

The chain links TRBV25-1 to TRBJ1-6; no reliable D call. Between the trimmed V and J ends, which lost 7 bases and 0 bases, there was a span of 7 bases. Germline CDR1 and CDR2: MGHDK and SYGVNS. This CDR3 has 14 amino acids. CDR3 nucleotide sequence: TGTGCCAGCACCGGGAGCTCCTATAATTCACCCCTCCACTTT. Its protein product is CASTGSSYNSPLHF. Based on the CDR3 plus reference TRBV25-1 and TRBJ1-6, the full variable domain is EADIYQTPRYLVIGTGKKITLECSQTMGHDKMYWYQQDPGMELHLIHYSYGVNSTEKGDLSSESTVSRIRTEHFPLTLESARPSHTSQYLCASTGSSYNSPLHFGNGTRLTVT.

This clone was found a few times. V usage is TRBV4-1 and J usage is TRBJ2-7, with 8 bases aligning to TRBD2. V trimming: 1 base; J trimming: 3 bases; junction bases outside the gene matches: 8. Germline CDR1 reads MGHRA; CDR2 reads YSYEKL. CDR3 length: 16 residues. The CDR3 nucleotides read TGCGCCAGCAGCCAAGTATTAGCGGGAAGAAACTACGAGCAGTACTTC. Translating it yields CASSQVLAGRNYEQYF.

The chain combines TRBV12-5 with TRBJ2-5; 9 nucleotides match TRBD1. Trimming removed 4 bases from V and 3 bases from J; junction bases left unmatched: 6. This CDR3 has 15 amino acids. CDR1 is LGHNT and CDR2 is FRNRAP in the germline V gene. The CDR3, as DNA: TGTGCTAGTGGTTGGACAACAGGGGGCGAAGAGACCCAGTACTTC. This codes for CASGWTTGGEETQYF.

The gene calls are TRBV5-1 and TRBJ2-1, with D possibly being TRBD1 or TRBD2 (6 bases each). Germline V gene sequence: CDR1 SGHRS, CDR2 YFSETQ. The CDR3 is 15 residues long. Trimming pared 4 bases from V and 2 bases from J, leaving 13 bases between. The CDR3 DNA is TGCGCCAGCAGCGGGGGGCATCCCGCCTACAATGAGCAGTTCTTC. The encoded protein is CASSGGHPAYNEQFF.

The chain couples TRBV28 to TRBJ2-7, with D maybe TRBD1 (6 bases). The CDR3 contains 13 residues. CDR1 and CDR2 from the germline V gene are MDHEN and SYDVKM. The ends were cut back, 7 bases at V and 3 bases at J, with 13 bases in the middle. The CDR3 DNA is TGTGCCAGCACACAAACAGGGAGCTACGAGCAGTACTTC. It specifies CASTQTGSYEQYF.

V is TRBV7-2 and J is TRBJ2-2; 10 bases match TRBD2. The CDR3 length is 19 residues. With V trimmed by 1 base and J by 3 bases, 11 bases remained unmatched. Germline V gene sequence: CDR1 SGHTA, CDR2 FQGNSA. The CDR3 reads CASSLDFLAGVGDTGELFF. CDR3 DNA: TGTGCCAGCAGCTTAGATTTCCTAGCGGGAGTAGGGGACACCGGGGAGCTGTTTTTT.

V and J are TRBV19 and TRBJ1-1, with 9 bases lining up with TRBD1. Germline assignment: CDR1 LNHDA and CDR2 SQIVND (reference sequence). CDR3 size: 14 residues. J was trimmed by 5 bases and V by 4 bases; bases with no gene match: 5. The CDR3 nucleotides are TGTGCCAGTAGTAACTGGGACAGGGTAACTGAAGCTTTCTTT. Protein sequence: CASSNWDRVTEAFF.

The CDR3 DNA sequence: TGTGCCAGCAGCTTAGCGTTCGCGGATACGCAGTATTTT. It translates to CASSLAFADTQYF. This chain links TRBV7-6 with TRBJ2-3, with no clear D. V lost 0 bases and J lost 6, with 7 bases in between. The germline V gene encodes CDR1 SGHVS and CDR2 FNYEAQ. The CDR3 is 13 residues long.

CDR3 residues: CASSPVGTEQFF. CDR3 bases: TGTGCCAGCAGTCCCGTGGGGACTGAGCAGTTCTTC. This chain connects TRBV9 to TRBJ2-1, with D possibly called TRBD1 or TRBD2 (5 bases each). The V and J ends lost 5 bases and 9 bases respectively, with 12 bases between them. Germline CDR1 is SGDLS and CDR2 is YYNGEE. The CDR3 contains 12 residues. Drawing the rest from reference TRBV9 and TRBJ2-1, the complete variable domain is DSGVTQTPKHLITATGQRVTLRCSPRSGDLSVYWYQQSLDQGLQFLIQYYNGEERAKGNILERFSAQQFPDLHSELNLSSLELGDSALYFCASSPVGTEQFFGPGTRLTVL.

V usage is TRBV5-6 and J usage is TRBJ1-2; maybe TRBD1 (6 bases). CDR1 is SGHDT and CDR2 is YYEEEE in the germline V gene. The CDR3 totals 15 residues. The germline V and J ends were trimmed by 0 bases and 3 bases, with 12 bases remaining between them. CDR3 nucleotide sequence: TGTGCCAGCAGCTTGGTTCAGGGGCCTTACTATGGCTACACCTTC. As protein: CASSLVQGPYYGYTF.

In DNA form, the CDR3 reads TGTGCCAGCAGTTGGACAGCGATTTCTCATGGCTACACCTTC. Its protein is CASSWTAISHGYTF. The chain recombines TRBV28 with TRBJ1-2; D might be TRBD1 (6 bases). Germline loops: CDR1 MDHEN, CDR2 SYDVKM. V was trimmed by 4 bases and J by 6 bases, leaving 15 bases between them. The CDR3 totals 14 residues.

As DNA, the CDR3 is TGTGCCAGTAGTCTAAAGAACACTGAAGCTTTCTTT. The encoded protein is CASSLKNTEAFF. J is TRBJ1-1 and V is TRBV19, with D unclear. Trimming cost V 5 bases and J 1 base, with 5 bases left between them. This CDR3 is 12 amino acids long. In germline, CDR1 is LNHDA, CDR2 SQIVND (reference sequence).

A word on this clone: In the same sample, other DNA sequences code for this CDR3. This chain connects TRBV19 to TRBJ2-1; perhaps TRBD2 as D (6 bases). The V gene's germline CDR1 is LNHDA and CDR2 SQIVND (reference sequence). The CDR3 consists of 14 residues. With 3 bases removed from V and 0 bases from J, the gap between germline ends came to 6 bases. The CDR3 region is CASSIGSSYNEQFF. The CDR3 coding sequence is TGTGCCAGTAGTATCGGGAGCTCCTACAATGAGCAGTTCTTC.

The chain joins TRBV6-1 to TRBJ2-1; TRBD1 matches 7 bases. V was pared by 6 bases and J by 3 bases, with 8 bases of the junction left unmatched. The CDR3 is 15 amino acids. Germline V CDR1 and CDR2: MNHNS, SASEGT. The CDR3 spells CASSPADRVYNEQFF. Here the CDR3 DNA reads TGTGCCAGCAGCCCCGCCGACAGGGTCTACAATGAGCAGTTCTTC.

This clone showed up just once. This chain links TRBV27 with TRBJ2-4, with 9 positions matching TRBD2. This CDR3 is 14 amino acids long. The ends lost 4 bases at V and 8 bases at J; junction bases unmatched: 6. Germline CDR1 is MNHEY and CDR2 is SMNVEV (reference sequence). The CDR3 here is CASSYSGRTDIQYF. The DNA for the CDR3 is TGTGCCAGCAGTTATAGCGGGAGAACGGACATTCAGTACTTC.